The 14 T cell receptor beta chains reported below all come from one sample, sequenced in a study of vaccination effects on CD4 cells after COVID-19. In the ViraFEST assay, antigen-specific CD4+ clonotypes were identified by expansion after peptide-pool stimulation. When around 10 days of culture had elapsed, CD4+ T cells were isolated. These receptors have no identified antigens. The method was immunoSEQ multiplex PCR; TCRdb's version includes in-frame clones alone and lacks a portion of them. Here the sample spans under 65,000 clones, roughly 80% being singletons. This sample comprised CD4+ T cells from PBMCs cultured with HCoV-229E spike peptides, obtained before COVID-19 vaccination. These receptors all come from a human donor who received a COVID-19 vaccine.

The CDR3 region has the DNA TGTGCCAGCAGCTCGGACAGGGTCGGTACTGAAGCTTTCTTT. It yields the protein CASSSDRVGTEAFF. V and J are TRBV7-2 and TRBJ1-1, with 8 bases identical to TRBD1. Per the germline V gene, CDR1 is SGHTA and CDR2 is FQGNSA. V gave up 4 bases and J gave up 5 bases; unmatched junction bases: 6. The CDR3 loop spans 14 amino acids.

The CDR3 is CASSSRTGNTEAFF. Written as DNA, the CDR3 is TGTGCCAGCAGTTCGCGTACGGGAAACACTGAAGCTTTCTTT. The rearrangement joins TRBV27 to TRBJ1-1; no clear D gene. The CDR3 runs 14 residues. CDR1 is MNHEY and CDR2 is SMNVEV in the germline V gene (reference sequence). V lost 4 bases to trimming and J lost 2 bases, with 11 bases between them.

This clone was counted once. V and J are TRBV28 and TRBJ1-1; no reliable D call. This CDR3 has 11 residues. Trimming pared 6 bases from V and 11 bases from J, leaving 13 bases between. From germline, CDR1 is MDHEN and CDR2 SYDVKM. CDR3 amino acids: CASRGMRLAFF. DNA of the CDR3: TGTGCCAGCAGAGGTATGAGATTGGCTTTCTTT.

The chain couples TRBV25-1 to TRBJ2-5, with TRBD2 matching over 11 bases. This CDR3 is built from 15 residues. V was pared by 5 bases and J by 5 bases, with 7 bases of the junction left unmatched. Germline CDR1 MGHDK, CDR2 SYGVNS. DNA of the CDR3: TGTGCCAGCAGTCCTGTACGGACTAGCGGGGAGACCCAGTACTTC. Translating it yields CASSPVRTSGETQYF.

This clone was seen only once. The V and J genes are TRBV4-1 and TRBJ2-1; 9 nucleotides match TRBD1. The germline CDR1 and CDR2 sequences are MGHRA and YSYEKL. The junction had 5 bases not matched to a gene; V was cut back by 4 bases and J by 1 base. The CDR3 spans 16 residues. For the CDR3, the DNA is TGCGCCAGCAGCCTTCCGGGACAGGGATCCTACAATGAGCAGTTCTTC. As protein: CASSLPGQGSYNEQFF.

The chain combines TRBV19 with TRBJ1-4, with a possible D match to TRBD1 (6 bases). The CDR3 covers 14 residues. V was trimmed by 6 bases and J by 2 bases, leaving 10 bases between them. Germline CDR1 is LNHDA and CDR2 is SQIVND (reference sequence). The DNA of the CDR3 is TGTGCCAGTAGGGCAAGGGGGACTAATGAAAAACTGTTTTTT. Encoded protein: CASRARGTNEKLFF.

This chain connects TRBV6-6 to TRBJ1-5; 7 positions agree with TRBD1. Germline lookup yields CDR1 MNHNY and CDR2 SVGAGI (reference sequence). V gave up 4 bases and J gave up 1 base; unmatched junction bases: 7. This CDR3 is 16 amino acids long. The CDR3 reads CASSSATGTSNQPQHF. Here the CDR3 DNA reads TGTGCCAGCAGTTCCGCGACAGGGACCAGCAATCAGCCCCAGCATTTT.

V usage is TRBV7-8 and J usage is TRBJ1-5; no firm D call. V was clipped by 3 bases and J by 7 bases, with 16 bases between them. The germline V gene has CDR1 SGHVS and CDR2 FQNEAQ. The CDR3 consists of 15 residues. CDR3 DNA: TGTGCCAGCAGCTTTTTGGAGCGGGGAAGCCAGCCCCAGCATTTT. As protein: CASSFLERGSQPQHF.

This sequence joins TRBV6-2 or TRBV6-3 and TRBJ1-6; 10 nucleotides line up with TRBD1. CDR1 and CDR2 (germline): MNHEY, SVGEGT. Unmatched junction bases numbered 7, after V lost 0 bases and J lost 8 bases. CDR3 length: 17 residues. The CDR3 protein is CASSYSTGQGRDSPLHF. CDR3 bases: TGTGCCAGCAGTTACTCGACGGGACAGGGGCGGGATTCACCCCTCCACTTT.

The V and J genes are TRBV2 and TRBJ2-7; 7 bases line up with TRBD1. The CDR3 contains 14 residues. V trimming: 4 bases; J trimming: 5 bases; junction bases outside the gene matches: 8. CDR1 and CDR2 from the germline V gene are SNHLY and FYNNEI. The CDR3 bases are TGTGCCAGCAGTGCTACCGGGACAGTGGACGAGCAGTACGTC. Amino acids: CASSATGTVDEQYV.

The chain couples TRBV6-2 or TRBV6-3 to TRBJ2-1, with D possibly TRBD1 on 5 matching bases. Trimming left V 3 bases short and J 8 bases short, with 17 bases between. The germline V gene encodes CDR1 MNHEY and CDR2 SVGEGT. The CDR3 is made up of 15 amino acids. DNA for the CDR3: TGTGCCAGCAGTTATGACCCAAGGGGTGCGGATGAGCAGTTCTTC. Residues: CASSYDPRGADEQFF.

The gene calls are TRBV6-5 and TRBJ1-2; 7 bases are shared with TRBD1. The CDR3 sequence is 14 residues long. V trimming: 2 bases; J trimming: 4 bases; junction bases outside the gene matches: 4. CDR1 is MNHEY and CDR2 is SVGAGI in the germline V gene. As DNA, the CDR3 is TGTGCCAGCAGTTACACAGGGGTCGGCTATGGCTACACCTTC. This gives the protein CASSYTGVGYGYTF.

The chain uses TRBV7-8 and TRBJ2-3; the match to TRBD2 covers 14 bases. The CDR3 is made up of 16 amino acids. V shed 0 bases and J 7 bases; nucleotides not matched to a gene: 3. Per germline, CDR1 SGHVS and CDR2 FQNEAQ. CDR3 amino acids: CASSLATSGGANTQYF. The CDR3, as DNA: TGTGCCAGCAGCTTAGCGACTAGCGGGGGGGCGAATACGCAGTATTTT. Variable domain in full (rest from reference TRBV7-8 and TRBJ2-3): GAGVSQSPRYKVAKRGQDVALRCDPISGHVSLFWYQQALGQGPEFLTYFQNEAQLDKSGLPSDRFFAERPEGSVSTLKIQRTQQEDSAVYLCASSLATSGGANTQYFGPGTRLTVL.

This clone was picked up a small number of times. CDR3 protein: CASKFEGARQFF. For the CDR3, the DNA is TGCGCCAGCAAGTTCGAGGGGGCGAGGCAGTTCTTC. V and J are TRBV5-1 and TRBJ2-1; 7 bases map to TRBD1. The CDR3 has 12 residues. Germline CDR1 reads SGHRS; CDR2 reads YFSETQ. V dropped 6 bases and J dropped 12; count of bases not matched to a gene: 9.